The present entry profiles one T cell receptor (beta chain) with its context. What it binds is not known. A much larger clone differs from this one at a single base, so this may be a read error. In TCRdb, the 5' RACE reads were re-called with MiXCR into one record per CDR3 protein. Of some 390,000 distinct CDR3 sequences detected, roughly 6.1% appear once; the ten largest clones hold 15%. The sample originates from a study of T cells after yellow fever vaccination. For the study at large: Researchers used SMART-Seq v4 Ultra Low Input to prepare fractions that had low cell numbers.

Study-level points and caveats: The study re-detected most primary-vaccination clones after the booster (around 96% CD4, roughly 88% CD8). There was a small share of clonotypes that showed up in both the CD4 and CD8 compartments. The secondary response was weaker but peaked faster, day 5 versus 15.

This CDR3 has 15 residues. V was clipped by 0 bases and J by 5 bases, with 14 bases between them. Per germline, CDR1 DFQATT and CDR2 SNEGSKA (reference sequence). Specimen: PBMCs, collected 5 days after the yellow fever booster vaccination. This TCR came from a man under 40 who received the YFV17D yellow fever vaccine. This chain joins TRBV20-1 and TRBJ2-1, with D possibly matching TRBD2 (5 bases). CDR3 sequence: CSARDSGMADNEQFF. The CDR3 coding sequence is TGCAGTGCTAGAGATTCCGGGATGGCCGACAATGAGCAGTTCTTC.